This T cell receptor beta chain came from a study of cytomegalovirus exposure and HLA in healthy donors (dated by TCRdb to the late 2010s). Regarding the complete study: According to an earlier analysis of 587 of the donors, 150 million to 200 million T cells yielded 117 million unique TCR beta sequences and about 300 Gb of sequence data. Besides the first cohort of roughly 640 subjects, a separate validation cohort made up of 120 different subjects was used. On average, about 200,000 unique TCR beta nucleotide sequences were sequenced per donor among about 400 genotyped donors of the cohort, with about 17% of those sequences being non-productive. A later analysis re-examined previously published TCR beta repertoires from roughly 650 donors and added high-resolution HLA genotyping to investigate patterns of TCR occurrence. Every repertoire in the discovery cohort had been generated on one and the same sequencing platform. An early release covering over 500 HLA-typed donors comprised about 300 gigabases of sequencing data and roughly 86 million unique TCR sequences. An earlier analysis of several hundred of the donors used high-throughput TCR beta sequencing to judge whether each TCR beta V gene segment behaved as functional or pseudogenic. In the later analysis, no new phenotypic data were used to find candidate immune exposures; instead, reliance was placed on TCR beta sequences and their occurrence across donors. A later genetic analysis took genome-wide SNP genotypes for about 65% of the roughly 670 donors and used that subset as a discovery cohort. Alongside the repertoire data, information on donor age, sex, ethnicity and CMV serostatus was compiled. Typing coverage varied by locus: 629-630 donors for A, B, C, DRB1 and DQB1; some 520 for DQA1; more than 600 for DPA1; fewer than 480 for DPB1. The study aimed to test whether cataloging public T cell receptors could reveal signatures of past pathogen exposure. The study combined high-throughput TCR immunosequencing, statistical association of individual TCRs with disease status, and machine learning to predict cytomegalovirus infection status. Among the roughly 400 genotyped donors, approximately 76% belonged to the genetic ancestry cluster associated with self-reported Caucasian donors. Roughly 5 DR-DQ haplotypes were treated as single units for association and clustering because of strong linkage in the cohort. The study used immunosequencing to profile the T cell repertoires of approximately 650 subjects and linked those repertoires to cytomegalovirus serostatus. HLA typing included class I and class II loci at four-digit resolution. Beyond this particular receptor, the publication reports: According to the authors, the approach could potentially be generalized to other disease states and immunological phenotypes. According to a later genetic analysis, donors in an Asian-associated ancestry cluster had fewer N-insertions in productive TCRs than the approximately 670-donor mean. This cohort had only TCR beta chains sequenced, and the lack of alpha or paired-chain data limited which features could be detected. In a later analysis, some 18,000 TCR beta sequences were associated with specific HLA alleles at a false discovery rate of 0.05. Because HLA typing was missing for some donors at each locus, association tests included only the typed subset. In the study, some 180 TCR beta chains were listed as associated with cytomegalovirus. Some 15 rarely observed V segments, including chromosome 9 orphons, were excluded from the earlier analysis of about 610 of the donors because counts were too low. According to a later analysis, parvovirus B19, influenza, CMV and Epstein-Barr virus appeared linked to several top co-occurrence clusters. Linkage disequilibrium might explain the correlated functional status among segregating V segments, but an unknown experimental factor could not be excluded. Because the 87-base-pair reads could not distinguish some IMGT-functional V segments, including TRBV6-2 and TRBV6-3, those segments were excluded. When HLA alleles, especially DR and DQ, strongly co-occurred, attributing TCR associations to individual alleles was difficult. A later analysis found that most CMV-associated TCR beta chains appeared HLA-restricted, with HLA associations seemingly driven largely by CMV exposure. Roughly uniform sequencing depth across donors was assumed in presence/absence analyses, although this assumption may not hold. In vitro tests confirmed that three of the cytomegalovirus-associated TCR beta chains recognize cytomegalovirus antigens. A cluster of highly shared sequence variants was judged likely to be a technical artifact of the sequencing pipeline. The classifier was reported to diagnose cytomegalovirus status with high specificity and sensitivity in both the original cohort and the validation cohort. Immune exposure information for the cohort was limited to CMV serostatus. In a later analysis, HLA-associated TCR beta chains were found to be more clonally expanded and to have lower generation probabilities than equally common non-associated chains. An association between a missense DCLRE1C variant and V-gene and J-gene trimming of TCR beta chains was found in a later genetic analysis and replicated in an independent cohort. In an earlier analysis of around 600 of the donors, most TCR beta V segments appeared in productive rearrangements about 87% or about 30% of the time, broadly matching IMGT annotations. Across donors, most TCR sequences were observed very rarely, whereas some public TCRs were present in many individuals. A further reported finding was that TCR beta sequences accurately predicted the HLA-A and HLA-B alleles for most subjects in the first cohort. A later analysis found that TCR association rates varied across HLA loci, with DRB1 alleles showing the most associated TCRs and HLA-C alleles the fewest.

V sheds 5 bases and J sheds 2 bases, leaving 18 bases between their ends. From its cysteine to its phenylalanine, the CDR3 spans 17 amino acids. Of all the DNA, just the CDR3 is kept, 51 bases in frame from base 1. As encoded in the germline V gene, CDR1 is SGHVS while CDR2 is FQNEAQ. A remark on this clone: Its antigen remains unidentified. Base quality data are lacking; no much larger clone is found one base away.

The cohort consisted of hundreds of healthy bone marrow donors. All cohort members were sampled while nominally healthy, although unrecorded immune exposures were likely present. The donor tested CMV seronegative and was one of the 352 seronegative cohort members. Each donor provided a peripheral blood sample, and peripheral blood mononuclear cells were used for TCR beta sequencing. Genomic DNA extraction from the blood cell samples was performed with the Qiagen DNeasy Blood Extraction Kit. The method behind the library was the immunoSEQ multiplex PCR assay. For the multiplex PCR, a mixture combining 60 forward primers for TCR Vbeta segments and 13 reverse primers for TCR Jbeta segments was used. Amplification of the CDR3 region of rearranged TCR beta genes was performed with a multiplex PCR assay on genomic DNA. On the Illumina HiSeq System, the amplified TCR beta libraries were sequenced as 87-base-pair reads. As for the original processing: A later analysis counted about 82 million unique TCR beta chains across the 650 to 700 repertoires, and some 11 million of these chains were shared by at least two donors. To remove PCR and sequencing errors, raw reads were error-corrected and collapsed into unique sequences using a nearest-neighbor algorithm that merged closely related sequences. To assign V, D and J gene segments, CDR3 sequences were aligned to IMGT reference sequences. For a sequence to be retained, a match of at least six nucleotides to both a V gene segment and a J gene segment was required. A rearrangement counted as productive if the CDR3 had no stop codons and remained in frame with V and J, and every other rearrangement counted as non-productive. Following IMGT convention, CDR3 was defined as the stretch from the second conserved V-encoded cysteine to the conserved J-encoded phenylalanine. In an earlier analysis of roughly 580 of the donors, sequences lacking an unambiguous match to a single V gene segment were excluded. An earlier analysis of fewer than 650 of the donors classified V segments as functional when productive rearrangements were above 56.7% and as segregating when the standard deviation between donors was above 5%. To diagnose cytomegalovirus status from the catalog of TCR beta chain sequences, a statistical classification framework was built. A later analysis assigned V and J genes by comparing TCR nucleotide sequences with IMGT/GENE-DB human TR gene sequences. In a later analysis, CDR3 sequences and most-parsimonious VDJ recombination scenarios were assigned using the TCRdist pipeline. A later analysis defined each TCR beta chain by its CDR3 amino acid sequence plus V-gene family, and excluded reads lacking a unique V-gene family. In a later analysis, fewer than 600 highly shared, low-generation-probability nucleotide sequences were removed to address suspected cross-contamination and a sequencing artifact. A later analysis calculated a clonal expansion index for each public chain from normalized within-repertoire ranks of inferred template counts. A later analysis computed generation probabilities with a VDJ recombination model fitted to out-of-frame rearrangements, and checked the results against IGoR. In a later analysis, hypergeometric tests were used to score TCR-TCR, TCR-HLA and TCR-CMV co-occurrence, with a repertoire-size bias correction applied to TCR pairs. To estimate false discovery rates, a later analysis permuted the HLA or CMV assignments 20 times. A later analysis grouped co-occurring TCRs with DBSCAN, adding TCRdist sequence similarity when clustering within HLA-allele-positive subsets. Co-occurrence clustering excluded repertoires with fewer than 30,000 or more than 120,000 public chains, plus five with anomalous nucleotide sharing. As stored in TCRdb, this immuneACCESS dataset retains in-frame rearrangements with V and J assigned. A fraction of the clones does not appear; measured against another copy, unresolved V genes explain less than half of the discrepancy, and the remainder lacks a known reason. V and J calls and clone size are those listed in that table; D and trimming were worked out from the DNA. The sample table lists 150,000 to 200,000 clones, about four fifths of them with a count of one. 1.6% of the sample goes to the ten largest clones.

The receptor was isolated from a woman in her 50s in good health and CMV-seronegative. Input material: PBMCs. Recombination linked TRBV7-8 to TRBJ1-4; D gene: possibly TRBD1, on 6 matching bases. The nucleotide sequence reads TGTGCCAGCAGCGTCCGGGGGGGCCGCTTTACTAATGAAAAACTGTTTTTT. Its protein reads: CASSVRGGRFTNEKLFF. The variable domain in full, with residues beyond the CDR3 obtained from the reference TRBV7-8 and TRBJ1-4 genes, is GAGVSQSPRYKVAKRGQDVALRCDPISGHVSLFWYQQALGQGPEFLTYFQNEAQLDKSGLPSDRFFAERPEGSVSTLKIQRTQQEDSAVYLCASSVRGGRFTNEKLFFGSGTQLSVL.